One sample yielded the 11 T cell receptor beta chains listed below, sequenced in a study of cytomegalovirus exposure and HLA in healthy donors. PCR amplification relied on 60 Vbeta primers (plus 13 Jbeta primers). The repertoire was sequenced with immunoSEQ multiplex PCR; TCRdb's copy has only in-frame clones and lacks some. The table has roughly 97,000 clones, 10% seen once. The sequencing sample was made of PBMCs. These receptors came from a man aged 40-49 years in good health and CMV-seropositive.

This clone was observed a few times. J is TRBJ2-7 and V is TRBV28, with D possibly matching TRBD1 (5 bases). From germline, CDR1 is MDHEN and CDR2 SYDVKM. The ends were cut back, 8 bases at V and 2 bases at J, with 13 bases in the middle. The CDR3 totals 13 residues. This CDR3 is CASGAGRPYEQYF. CDR3 nucleotide sequence: TGTGCCAGCGGGGCAGGTAGGCCCTACGAGCAGTACTTC. The complete variable domain, with remaining parts taken from reference TRBV28 and TRBJ2-7, reads DVKVTQSSRYLVKRTGEKVFLECVQDMDHENMFWYRQDPGLGLRLIYFSYDVKMKEKGDIPEGYSVSREKKERFSLILESASTNQTSMYLCASGAGRPYEQYFGPGTRLTVT.

The V gene is TRBV6-5, the J gene TRBJ2-1, with no clear D. The germline gives CDR1 MNHEY, CDR2 SVGAGI. The V end was cut by 0 bases, the J end by 8 bases, with 11 bases between. This CDR3 region has 14 residues. CDR3 residues: CASSYSSYFDEQFF. The CDR3 region has the DNA TGTGCCAGCAGTTACTCGAGCTACTTCGATGAGCAGTTCTTC.

The table lists this clone with a few counts. In DNA form, the CDR3 reads TGTGCCAGCCCGCTCGGGAGGGGGAACGAGCAGTACTTC. It yields the protein CASPLGRGNEQYF. The chain uses TRBV27 and TRBJ2-7, with TRBD2 identical over 8 bases. From germline, CDR1 is MNHEY and CDR2 SMNVEV (reference sequence). V trimming: 8 bases; J trimming: 5 bases; junction bases outside the gene matches: 8. The CDR3 is made up of 13 amino acids.

The chain carries TRBV6-1 and TRBJ2-3, with TRBD2 matching over 8 bases. The CDR3 spans 15 residues. After removal of 3 bases from V and 4 bases from J, the junction contained 6 bases not matched to a gene. Germline V lookup: CDR1 MNHNS, CDR2 SASEGT. In DNA, the CDR3 is TGTGCCAGCAGTGAGTCGGGAGGGTTGTCAGATACGCAGTATTTT. Encoded protein: CASSESGGLSDTQYF.

There are a few counts of this clone. The chain is built from TRBV5-1 and TRBJ1-1, with a tentative D call TRBD1 (6 bases). The CDR3 consists of 13 residues. V was pared by 3 bases and J by 1 base, with 7 bases between. In germline, CDR1 is SGHRS, CDR2 YFSETQ. CDR3 region: CASSSTGNTEAFF. The CDR3 nucleotides read TGCGCCAGCAGCTCGACAGGGAACACTGAAGCTTTCTTT.

The chain combines TRBV6-1 with TRBJ2-3, with 8 bases aligning to TRBD2. The junction had 9 bases not matched to a gene; V was cut back by 10 bases and J by 3 bases. The CDR3 has 14 residues. Germline V gene data show CDR1 as MNHNS and CDR2 as SASEGT. As DNA, the CDR3 is TGTGCCATAGAGCGGGAGCCCGGGACAGATACGCAGTATTTT. Translating gives CAIEREPGTDTQYF.

In its sample, this clone was seen many times. This chain links TRBV27 with TRBJ2-7, with D perhaps matching TRBD1 (6 bases). With 7 bases removed from V and 7 bases from J, the gap between germline ends came to 20 bases. The germline gives CDR1 MNHEY, CDR2 SMNVEV (reference sequence). This CDR3 comprises 14 residues. CDR3 nucleotide sequence: TGTGCCAGCATTTCCCTGGGGGACAAAACAGAGCAGTACTTC. It translates to CASISLGDKTEQYF.

The chain combines TRBV2 with TRBJ2-1; 16 nucleotides line up with TRBD2. Germline V CDR1 and CDR2: SNHLY, FYNNEI. The CDR3 has 15 residues. The J segment lost 16 bases and the V segment lost 5 bases, leaving 11 bases of the junction unmatched. The CDR3 nucleotides are TGTGCCAGCAGTCGGGGACTAGCGGGAGGGTTAGTTAACTTCTTC. Amino acid sequence: CASSRGLAGGLVNFF.

This clone turned up a few times. The CDR3 reads CASSLRTGLYTGELFF. CDR3 in DNA: TGTGCCAGCAGCTTGAGGACAGGGCTCTACACCGGGGAGCTGTTTTTT. This chain uses TRBV11-1 with TRBJ2-2; 8 nucleotides line up with TRBD1. Germline V gene sequence: CDR1 SGHAT, CDR2 FQDESV (reference sequence). The CDR3 length is 16 residues. V lost 3 bases to trimming and J lost 3 bases; unmatched junction nucleotides: 6.

The table lists this clone with many counts. The chain employs TRBV27 and TRBJ2-3, with TRBD2 matching 8 bases. CDR1 MNHEY and CDR2 SMNVEV come from the germline V gene (reference sequence). This CDR3 has 16 residues. The V and J ends lost 0 bases and 0 bases, in that order; junction bases with no gene match: 2. The CDR3 region has the DNA TGTGCCAGCAGTTTATCGGTAGCGGGAAGCACAGATACGCAGTATTTT. Translation gives CASSLSVAGSTDTQYF.

This clone was observed a handful of times. The J gene is TRBJ2-7, the V gene TRBV2, with D tentatively TRBD1 (5 bases). Per germline, CDR1 SNHLY and CDR2 FYNNEI. The CDR3 runs to 11 residues. Trimming left V 6 bases short and J 7 bases short, with 10 bases between. The CDR3, as DNA: TGTGCCAGCAGGGACGGACAAGAGCAGTACTTC. This sequence encodes CASRDGQEQYF. Full variable domain (rest looked up from reference TRBV2 and TRBJ2-7): EPEVTQTPSHQVTQMGQEVILRCVPISNHLYFYWYRQILGQKVEFLVSFYNNEISEKSEIFDDQFSVERPDGSNFTLKIRSTKLEDSAMYFCASRDGQEQYFGPGTRLTVT.